These T cell receptor beta chains were read from a single sample in a study of graft-versus-host responses after intestinal transplantation. Profiled with immunoSEQ multiplex PCR; TCRdb holds only in-frame clones, not every one. The table lists about 100,000 clones, less than 90% of them singletons. These receptors have no identified antigens. The material was unstimulated CD4+ T cells sorted from spleen or lymph node cells, obtained before intestinal transplant. The source of these receptors is a human donor who received an intestinal transplant. The CDR3 runs from the conserved cysteine through the conserved F or W. A D gene is named only where the DNA matches it firmly. Size is omitted from some rows. Given values are once, few, many or a class for expanded clones.

TRBD1,.,TRBV5-4,TRBJ2-7,CASSLGTGVYEQYF,TGTGCCAGCAGCTTGGGGACAGGGGTCTACGAGCAGTACTTC
TRBD2,.,TRBV7-2,TRBJ2-7,CASSHTSGYEQYF,TGTGCCAGCAGCCACACTAGCGGCTACGAGCAGTACTTC
TRBD1,.,TRBV6-5,TRBJ1-6,CASSFDNRGNSPLHF,TGTGCCAGCAGTTTTGATAACAGGGGAAATTCACCCCTCCACTTT
.,.,TRBV4-1,TRBJ2-1,CASSQGLSRVVHNEQFF,TGCGCCAGCAGCCAGGGGTTGTCCAGGGTGGTCCACAATGAGCAGTTCTTC
TRBD2,.,TRBV19,TRBJ2-7,CASSMLAGGAYEQYF,TGTGCCAGTAGTATGTTGGCGGGAGGGGCCTACGAGCAGTACTTC
TRBD1,.,TRBV18,TRBJ2-1,CASSLGTGSNNEQFF,TGTGCCAGCTCACTAGGGACAGGGTCTAACAATGAGCAGTTCTTC
TRBD1,.,TRBV6-6,TRBJ2-5,CASRPPGDRGWETQYF,TGTGCCAGCAGACCCCCAGGGGACAGGGGATGGGAGACCCAGTACTTC
TRBD1,.,TRBV27,TRBJ2-1,CASSFSLGTAIYNEQFF,TGTGCCAGCAGTTTCTCGCTGGGGACAGCCATCTACAATGAGCAGTTCTTC
TRBD2,.,TRBV5-6,TRBJ2-2,CASSPLAGGVSGELFF,TGTGCCAGCAGCCCCCTAGCGGGAGGGGTATCCGGGGAGCTGTTTTTT
.,.,TRBV15,TRBJ1-1,CATSRERNTEAFF,TGTGCCACCAGCAGAGAAAGGAACACTGAAGCTTTCTTT
.,.,TRBV7-6,TRBJ2-3,CASSLRRAGTDTQYF,TGTGCCAGCAGCTTACGGCGAGCTGGCACAGATACGCAGTATTTT
.,once,TRBV7-2,TRBJ2-5,CASSLQNQETQYF,TGTGCCAGCAGCTTACAGAACCAAGAGACCCAGTACTTC
TRBD1,.,TRBV6-1,TRBJ1-3,CASRTGNGNTIYF,TGTGCCAGCAGGACAGGGAATGGAAACACCATATATTTT
.,.,TRBV6-6,TRBJ1-2,CASRNYGYTF,TGTGCCAGCAGAAACTATGGCTACACCTTC
TRBD2,.,TRBV5-4,TRBJ2-1,CASSLAGGTVYNEQFF,TGTGCCAGCAGCCTCGCGGGGGGTACCGTCTACAATGAGCAGTTCTTC
.,.,TRBV5-6,TRBJ1-4,CASSSGGPPRSNEKLFF,TGTGCCAGCAGCTCGGGGGGACCCCCTCGTTCTAATGAAAAACTGTTTTTT
.,.,TRBV7-6,TRBJ2-1,CASSFGRRRGPLNEQFF,TGTGCCAGCAGCTTCGGTAGGAGACGGGGGCCCCTCAATGAGCAGTTCTTC
.,few,TRBV6-5,TRBJ1-1,CASSAEGRTEAFF,TGTGCCAGCAGTGCGGAGGGGCGCACTGAAGCTTTCTTT
.,.,TRBV7-3,TRBJ2-7,CASSSSGTPYEQYF,TGTGCCAGCAGTTCCTCGGGGACCCCCTACGAGCAGTACTTC
TRBD1,.,TRBV5-1,TRBJ1-2,CASSLWQGGNYNYGYTF,TGCGCCAGCAGCTTGTGGCAGGGGGGTAATTATAACTATGGCTACACCTTC
TRBD1,.,TRBV6-1,TRBJ1-2,CASSGDSGYTF,TGTGCCAGCAGTGGGGACAGTGGCTACACCTTC
.,.,TRBV28,TRBJ1-1,CASQTGGDTEAFF,TGTGCCAGCCAGACTGGGGGGGACACTGAAGCTTTCTTT